Below, 16 T cell receptor beta chains from the same sample are listed, as sequenced in a study of cytomegalovirus exposure and HLA in healthy donors. The study ran its PCR with 60 Vbeta and 13 Jbeta primers. Sequencing used immunoSEQ multiplex PCR; TCRdb keeps in-frame clones, though not all of them. The sample holds around 230,000 clones; about 80% are singletons and the top ten take approximately 5.7%. Sequencing used PBMCs. All receptors derive from a man aged 35-49 years in good health and CMV-seropositive.

The chain couples TRBV23-1 to TRBJ2-1, with D possibly matching TRBD1 (6 bases). TRBV23-1 is given ORF status, its function remaining uncertain. The CDR3 spans 19 residues. The V end was cut by 8 bases, the J end by 1 base, with 27 bases between. The CDR3 loop reads CASGSKGYREPRSYNEQFF. The CDR3 nucleotides read TGCGCCAGCGGCTCAAAAGGGTACAGGGAGCCGCGTTCCTACAATGAGCAGTTCTTC.

This chain links TRBV6-6 with TRBJ2-7, with 7 bases lining up with TRBD1. The CDR3 contains 16 residues. J gave up 2 bases and V 0 bases, and 7 bases lay outside the gene matches. Germline CDR1 MNHNY, CDR2 SVGAGI (reference sequence). The CDR3, as DNA: TGTGCCAGCAGTTACTCGGTGACAGGGAACCCCTACGAGCAGTACGTC. Translating gives CASSYSVTGNPYEQYV.

J is TRBJ2-7 and V is TRBV27, with D perhaps TRBD2 (5 bases). From germline, CDR1 is MNHEY and CDR2 SMNVEV (reference sequence). This CDR3 spans 13 amino acids. V lost 8 bases to trimming and J lost 0 bases, with 11 bases between them. The CDR3 sequence: CASGRGSSYEQYV. The CDR3 DNA follows: TGTGCCAGCGGCCGAGGGAGCTCCTACGAGCAGTACGTC.

The chain carries TRBV10-2 and TRBJ2-3; 10 bases are shared with TRBD1. Germline values: CDR1 WSHSY, CDR2 SAAADI. With 2 bases clipped from V and 2 bases from J, the junction kept 13 bases outside the gene matches. The CDR3 consists of 19 residues. CDR3 protein: CASSEGDRGPLPLTDTQYF. The CDR3 DNA reads as TGCGCCAGCAGTGAGGGGGACAGGGGCCCACTACCCCTCACAGATACGCAGTATTTT.

This clone showed up just once. The rearrangement joins TRBV29-1 to TRBJ1-1; D perhaps matches TRBD1 (5 bases). Between the trimmed V and J ends, which lost 6 bases and 8 bases, there was a span of 10 bases. Germline CDR1 SQVTM, CDR2 ANQGSEA. This CDR3 region has 10 residues. CDR3 sequence: CSVLTAEAFF. CDR3 DNA: TGCAGCGTCCTGACAGCAGAAGCTTTCTTT. The variable domain in full, with the rest retrieved from reference TRBV29-1 and TRBJ1-1, is SAVISQKPSRDICQRGTSLTIQCQVDSQVTMMFWYRQQPGQSLTLIATANQGSEATYESGFVIDKFPISRPNLTFSTLTVSNMSPEDSSIYLCSVLTAEAFFGQGTRLTVV.

The V call is TRBV5-1, the J call TRBJ2-3; unclear D gene. Looked up from germline, CDR1 is SGHRS and CDR2 is YFSETQ. Trimming took off 1 base at V and 2 bases at J, with 11 bases between the two ends. This CDR3 contains 15 residues. Written as DNA, the CDR3 is TGCGCCAGCAGCTTGAGTGACGCGGTCACAGATACGCAGTATTTT. It yields the protein CASSLSDAVTDTQYF.

The chain is built from TRBV7-8 and TRBJ2-3; 13 nucleotides match TRBD2. The CDR3 contains 16 residues. V lost 5 bases to trimming and J lost 6 bases; unmatched junction nucleotides: 8. The germline CDR1 and CDR2 sequences are SGHVS and FQNEAQ. Written as DNA, the CDR3 is TGTGCCAGCAGCCCCCGGACTAGCGGGAGCGGTGATACGCAGTATTTT. Protein sequence: CASSPRTSGSGDTQYF.

This chain links TRBV10-3 with TRBJ2-7; 10 bases are a match to TRBD2. Looked up from germline, CDR1 is ENHRY and CDR2 is SYGVKD. V trimming: 4 bases; J trimming: 5 bases; junction bases outside the gene matches: 2. The CDR3 has 13 residues. In DNA, the CDR3 is TGTGCCATCAGTGCCGGGACTAGCGACGAGCAGTACTTC. This gives the protein CAISAGTSDEQYF.

The J gene is TRBJ2-5, the V gene TRBV12-5; D not resolved. The CDR3 contains 14 residues. V was pared by 3 bases and J by 4 bases, with 12 bases between. Germline V CDR1 and CDR2: LGHNT, FRNRAP. CDR3 sequence reads: CASGFSAAGETQYF. CDR3 in DNA: TGTGCTAGTGGTTTCTCCGCGGCTGGAGAGACCCAGTACTTC.

Of note for this clone: This specimen includes other DNA sequences encoding the same CDR3. The rearrangement links TRBV18 to TRBJ1-1; D is possibly TRBD1 (6 bases). Germline V gene data show CDR1 as KGHSH and CDR2 as LQKENI. The CDR3 contains 13 residues. Between the trimmed V and J ends, which lost 3 bases and 1 base, there was a span of 6 bases. Written as DNA, the CDR3 is TGTGCCAGCTCACCGGGACAGAACACTGAAGCTTTCTTT. It encodes CASSPGQNTEAFF.

This clone has just a few counts. V is TRBV5-6 and J is TRBJ2-1, with D unresolved. Trimming removed 4 bases at V and 7 bases at J, with 9 bases between. This CDR3 is 12 amino acids long. Germline CDR1 is SGHDT and CDR2 is YYEEEE. CDR3 DNA sequence: TGTGCCAGCAGCCCCTCCTTGAATGAGCAGTTCTTC. Protein: CASSPSLNEQFF.

The chain carries TRBV27 and TRBJ2-6; D perhaps matches TRBD1 (6 bases). The CDR3 is 16 amino acids. CDR1 MNHEY and CDR2 SMNVEV come from the germline V gene (reference sequence). Trimming left V 7 bases short and J 9 bases short, with 22 bases between. The CDR3 nucleotides read TGTGCCAGCAAGAACGGGGACACCCAACGGGGCAACGTCCTGACTTTC. Translating it yields CASKNGDTQRGNVLTF.

This sequence joins TRBV5-3 and TRBJ1-1, with TRBD1 identical over 10 bases. TRBV5-3 is an open reading frame whose function is uncertain. The CDR3 is 14 residues long. Unmatched junction bases numbered 5, after V lost 4 bases and J lost 5 bases. CDR3 in DNA: TGTGCCAGAAGCCAGGGACAGGGGAGGACTGAAGCTTTCTTT. Translating gives CARSQGQGRTEAFF.

This chain uses TRBV15 with TRBJ1-1, with D unresolved. Germline V gives CDR1 LNHNV, CDR2 YYDKDF (reference sequence). The CDR3 sequence is 14 residues long. V was clipped by 6 bases and J by 1 base, with 12 bases between them. In DNA form, the CDR3 reads TGTGCCACCAGTGCCCCACCGGGGAACACTGAAGCTTTCTTT. It yields the protein CATSAPPGNTEAFF.

The rearrangement links TRBV5-1 to TRBJ1-2; D unclear. The CDR3 is 13 residues long. V lost 0 bases, J lost 2 bases, and 5 bases lay in between. In germline, CDR1 is SGHRS, CDR2 YFSETQ. In DNA, the CDR3 is TGCGCCAGCAGCTTGGAGCCAAACTATGGCTACACCTTC. This translates into CASSLEPNYGYTF.

The gene calls are TRBV5-6 and TRBJ2-7, with 12 bases matching TRBD2. The CDR3 spans 14 residues. CDR1 and CDR2 (germline): SGHDT, YYEEEE. Losses at the gene ends were 3 bases for V and 3 bases for J; bases not matched to a gene: 1. This CDR3 is CASSSTSGSYEQYF. The CDR3 DNA reads as TGTGCCAGCAGCTCGACTAGCGGGAGCTACGAGCAGTACTTC.